These 7 T cell receptor beta chains originate from one sample sequenced in a study of molecular identifiers for immune sequencing clone quantification. MiXCR, run by TCRdb on the PCR reads, gives a single entry per CDR3 protein. The table shows under 600,000 distinct CDR3 sequences, with about 25% occurring only once. The sequenced sample consisted of naive CD8+ T cells from blood, with Jurkat cell RNA spiked in. Noted subset: FACS-sorted CD8+CD4-CCR7+CD45RA+ naive T cells. These receptors were taken from a human donor in good health. Some libraries in this study had Jurkat cell RNA spiked in.

This clonotype was counted a few times. The V and J genes are TRBV7-8 and TRBJ2-5; TRBD2 matches 10 bases. The CDR3 is 18 residues long. With V trimmed by 5 bases and J by 0 bases, 12 bases remained unmatched. Germline assignment: CDR1 SGHVS and CDR2 FQNEAQ. This CDR3 reads CASSLMSLAGAYQETQYF. The CDR3 nucleotides are TGTGCCAGCAGCCTCATGAGCCTAGCGGGGGCGTACCAAGAGACCCAGTACTTC.

Only a few counts were recorded for this clonotype. This sequence joins TRBV29-1 and TRBJ2-1; 8 nucleotides line up with TRBD2. Germline V gene sequence: CDR1 SQVTM, CDR2 ANQGSEA. With 0 bases clipped from V and 8 bases from J, the junction kept 3 bases outside the gene matches. This CDR3 has 13 amino acids. The CDR3 is CSVEDRGGYEQFF. CDR3 nucleotide sequence: TGCAGCGTTGAAGATCGGGGGGGATATGAGCAGTTCTTC.

The gene calls are TRBV29-1 and TRBJ2-1; D possibly matches TRBD1 or TRBD2 (6 bases each). Trimming took off 6 bases at V and 0 bases at J, with 15 bases between the two ends. Germline-derived CDR1 and CDR2 are SQVTM and ANQGSEA. This CDR3 comprises 15 residues. The CDR3 DNA sequence: TGCAGCGTCAAGGGGGAGGAGAGCTCCTACAATGAGCAGTTCTTC. Its protein product is CSVKGEESSYNEQFF.

Ten or more counts support this clonotype. CDR3 protein: CASSWGTGAYNEQFF. In DNA, the CDR3 is TGTGCCAGCAGCTGGGGGACAGGGGCTTACAATGAGCAGTTCTTC. This chain links TRBV5-6 with TRBJ2-1; 10 positions match TRBD1. CDR1 and CDR2 (germline): SGHDT, YYEEEE. CDR3 length equals 15 residues. J lost 4 bases, V lost 3 bases, and 4 bases had no gene match.

This clonotype was counted a few times. The V gene is TRBV5-6, the J gene TRBJ1-4, with unresolved D. The length of the CDR3 is 15 residues. Trimming removed 0 bases from V and 0 bases from J, with 6 bases in between. Per germline, CDR1 SGHDT and CDR2 YYEEEE. The CDR3 reads CASSLAGTTNEKLFF. For the CDR3, the DNA is TGTGCCAGCAGCTTGGCGGGAACAACTAATGAAAAACTGTTTTTT.

J is TRBJ1-1 and V is TRBV12-3 or TRBV12-4; 8 nucleotides match TRBD1. J lost 2 bases, V lost 6 bases, and 8 bases had no gene match. The CDR3 runs to 15 residues. CDR3 nucleotides: TGTGCCAGCAGGGAAGGACAGGGAGGAAACACTGAAGCTTTCTTT. This gives the protein CASREGQGGNTEAFF.

The rearrangement uses TRBV12-3 or TRBV12-4 and TRBJ1-4, with D maybe TRBD1 (5 bases). The CDR3 length is 14 residues. Trimming cost V 7 bases and J 3 bases, with 12 bases left between them. The CDR3 loop is CASIGARANEKLFF. CDR3 in DNA: TGTGCCAGCATCGGGGCTCGGGCTAATGAAAAACTGTTTTTT.